The text below deals with one T cell receptor (beta chain). This clone was seen only once. The clone's antigen remains unknown. No base-level quality is on record; no much larger clone is a single base apart. The library was generated by the immunoSEQ multiplex PCR assay. For the multiplex PCR, a mixture combining 60 forward primers for TCR Vbeta segments and 13 reverse primers for TCR Jbeta segments was used. Amplification of the CDR3 region of rearranged TCR beta genes was performed with a multiplex PCR assay on genomic DNA. On the Illumina HiSeq System, the amplified TCR beta libraries were sequenced as 87-base-pair reads. The source study handled its data this way. In a later analysis, some 80 million unique TCR beta chains were counted across the 666 repertoires, and around 10 million of these chains were shared by at least two donors. Raw reads were error-corrected and collapsed into unique sequences by a nearest-neighbor algorithm in which closely related sequences were merged to remove PCR and sequencing errors. To assign V, D and J gene segments, CDR3 sequences were aligned to IMGT reference sequences. For a sequence to be retained, at least a six-nucleotide match to both a V gene segment and a J gene segment was required. A rearrangement counted as productive if the CDR3 had no stop codons and remained in frame with V and J, and every other rearrangement counted as non-productive. CDR3 was defined by IMGT convention, running from the second conserved V-encoded cysteine to the conserved J-encoded phenylalanine. The earlier analysis of about 610 of the donors excluded sequences that lacked an unambiguous match to a single V gene segment. An earlier analysis of 587 of the donors classified V segments as functional when productive rearrangements were above 56.7% and as segregating when the standard deviation between donors was above 5%. A statistical classification framework was built to diagnose cytomegalovirus status from the catalog of TCR beta chain sequences. A later analysis assigned V and J genes by comparing TCR nucleotide sequences with IMGT/GENE-DB human TR gene sequences. A later analysis assigned CDR3 sequences and most-parsimonious VDJ recombination scenarios with the TCRdist pipeline. A later analysis defined each TCR beta chain by its CDR3 amino acid sequence plus V-gene family, and excluded reads lacking a unique V-gene family. A later analysis removed 592 highly shared, low-generation-probability nucleotide sequences to deal with suspected cross-contamination and a sequencing artifact. In a later analysis, a clonal expansion index for each public chain was calculated from normalized within-repertoire ranks of inferred template counts. In a later analysis, generation probabilities were computed using a VDJ recombination model fitted to out-of-frame rearrangements, and the results were checked against IGoR. In a later analysis, hypergeometric tests were used to score TCR-TCR, TCR-HLA and TCR-CMV co-occurrence, with a repertoire-size bias correction applied to TCR pairs. To estimate false discovery rates, a later analysis permuted the HLA or CMV assignments 20 times. In a later analysis, co-occurring TCRs were grouped using DBSCAN, with TCRdist sequence similarity added in when clustering inside HLA-allele-positive subsets. For co-occurrence clustering, repertoires with fewer than 30,000 or more than 120,000 public chains were excluded, along with roughly 5 repertoires with anomalous nucleotide sharing. As stored in TCRdb, this immuneACCESS dataset retains in-frame rearrangements with V and J assigned. A fraction of the clones does not appear; measured against another copy, unresolved V genes explain less than half of the discrepancy, and the remainder lacks a known reason. V and J calls and clone size come straight from that table; D and trimming were deduced from the DNA. The sample table lists about 190,000 clones, more than 75% of them with a count of one. The ten largest clones add up to 3.4% of the sample.

The cohort comprised under 700 healthy bone marrow donors. At the time of sampling, every cohort member was nominally healthy, though immune exposures that went unrecorded were likely present. The donor tested CMV seropositive, placing the donor among the 290 or so seropositive members of the cohort. Each donor provided a peripheral blood sample, and peripheral blood mononuclear cells were used for TCR beta sequencing. The Qiagen DNeasy Blood Extraction Kit was used to extract genomic DNA from the blood cell samples. This specimen belongs to a study of cytomegalovirus exposure and HLA in healthy donors (dated by TCRdb to between 2016 and 2019). Regarding the complete study: In an earlier analysis of some 550 of the donors, 250 to 350 Gb of sequence data and some 100 million unique TCR beta sequences from roughly 180 million T cells were reported. About 300 gigabases of sequencing data and tens of millions of unique TCR sequences were included in an early release covering about 620 HLA-typed donors. Of the 300 to 500 genotyped donors, less than 85% were placed in the genetic ancestry cluster associated with self-reported Caucasian donors. The study was designed to test whether signatures of past pathogen exposure could be identified by cataloging public T cell receptors. The T cell repertoires of under 750 subjects were profiled by immunosequencing and related to cytomegalovirus serostatus. Besides the first cohort of 500 to 700 subjects, a separate validation cohort made up of 120 different subjects was used. The study combined high-throughput TCR immunosequencing, statistical association of individual TCRs with disease status, and machine learning to predict cytomegalovirus infection status. A later analysis re-examined previously published TCR beta repertoires from 600 to 700 donors and added high-resolution HLA genotyping to investigate patterns of TCR occurrence. The later analysis used no new phenotypic data to find candidate immune exposures, relying instead on TCR beta sequences and their occurrence across donors. In an earlier analysis of more than 550 of the donors, high-throughput TCR beta sequencing was used to judge whether each TCR beta V gene segment behaved as functional or pseudogenic. Donor age, sex, ethnicity and CMV serostatus were compiled alongside the repertoire data. A later genetic analysis took genome-wide SNP genotypes for about 65% of the roughly 670 donors and used that subset as a discovery cohort. Every repertoire in the discovery cohort had been generated on one and the same sequencing platform. HLA typing covered class I and class II loci at four-digit resolution. The number of typed donors differed by locus: about 620-630 for A, B, C, DRB1 and DQB1; roughly 510 for DQA1; approximately 610 for DPA1; and roughly 450 for DPB1. A few DR-DQ haplotypes were treated as single units for association and clustering because of strong linkage in the cohort. Among about 360 genotyped donors of the cohort, an average of roughly 240,000 unique TCR beta nucleotide sequences were sequenced per donor, roughly 18% of them non-productive.

Summary of the overall study and its limitations: Assigning TCR associations to individual alleles was difficult when HLA alleles, especially DR and DQ, strongly co-occurred. The classifier was reported to diagnose cytomegalovirus status with high specificity and sensitivity in both the original and validation cohorts. The only immune exposure information available for the cohort was CMV serostatus. It was suggested by the authors that the approach could potentially be generalized to other disease states and immunological phenotypes. Correlated functional status among segregating V segments might be attributable to linkage disequilibrium, but an unknown experimental factor could not be ruled out. Broadly in line with IMGT annotations, most TCR beta V segments showed up in productive rearrangements about 87% or about 30% of the time in an earlier analysis of approximately 600 of the donors. Because counts were too low, seventeen rarely observed V segments, including chromosome 9 orphons, were excluded from the earlier analysis of under 650 of the donors. Compared with equally common non-associated chains, HLA-associated TCR beta chains in a later analysis were more clonally expanded and had lower generation probabilities. According to a later genetic analysis, donors in an Asian-associated ancestry cluster had fewer N-insertions in productive TCRs than the roughly 700-donor mean. The presence/absence analyses assumed that sequencing depth was roughly uniform across donors, and that assumption may not be true. According to a later analysis, parvovirus B19, influenza, CMV and Epstein-Barr virus appeared linked to several top co-occurrence clusters. A later analysis found that most CMV-associated TCR beta chains appeared HLA-restricted, with HLA associations seemingly driven largely by CMV exposure. A group of highly shared sequence variants was considered likely to be a technical artifact of the sequencing pipeline. A later genetic analysis associated a missense DCLRE1C variant with V-gene and J-gene trimming of TCR beta chains, and an independent cohort replicated the association. In vitro tests confirmed that a few of the cytomegalovirus-associated TCR beta chains recognize cytomegalovirus antigens. In a later analysis, 15,000 to 20,000 TCR beta sequences were associated with specific HLA alleles at a false discovery rate of 0.05. The study gave a list of 150 to 200 TCR beta chains associated with cytomegalovirus. A further reported finding was that TCR beta sequences accurately predicted the HLA-A and HLA-B alleles for most subjects in the first cohort. Across donors, most TCR sequences were observed very rarely, whereas some public TCRs were present in many individuals. In a later analysis, TCR association rates were found to vary across HLA loci, with the most associated TCRs seen for DRB1 alleles and the fewest for HLA-C alleles. Because some donors lacked HLA typing at each locus, the association tests relied only on the typed subset. This cohort had only TCR beta chains sequenced, and the lack of alpha or paired-chain data limited which features could be detected.

This sequence originates from a man aged 40-55 years in good health and CMV-seropositive. Sequenced material: PBMCs.

The CDR3 region: CASSKGGTWDTQYF. DNA sequence: TGTGCCAGCAGCAAAGGAGGGACTTGGGATACGCAGTATTTT. The receptor chain draws on TRBV7-9 and TRBJ2-3; the D segment could be TRBD2, given 6 matching bases. The CDR3, from cysteine to phenylalanine, totals 14 residues. Of all the DNA, just the CDR3 is kept, 42 bases in frame from base 1. Trimming takes 5 bases from V and 6 bases from J, and the germline ends sit 15 bases apart. CDR1 and CDR2, looked up from the germline V gene (reference sequence), are SEHNR and FQNEAQ.